These 27 T cell receptor beta chains came from one sample sequenced in a study of T cell responses to AZD1222 COVID-19 vaccine. Generated by immunoSEQ multiplex PCR, the TCRdb table keeps only in-frame clones and is missing some. The sample yields about 84,000 clones, 70% to 90% seen once. This specimen consisted of peripheral blood, obtained 28 days after the second AZD1222 dose. The receptor set was obtained from an adult who received the AZD1222 COVID-19 vaccine.

This clone was recorded a few times. The chain joins TRBV9 to TRBJ1-6; no firm D call. Trimming pared 0 bases from V and 5 bases from J, leaving 9 bases between. The V gene's germline CDR1 is SGDLS and CDR2 YYNGEE. The CDR3 has 15 residues. The CDR3 DNA reads TGTGCCAGCAGCGTAGCTTCGGCAGATAATTCACCCCTCCACTTT. This encodes CASSVASADNSPLHF.

The chain links TRBV7-2 to TRBJ2-5, with D perhaps TRBD1 or TRBD2 (5 bases each). Germline CDR1 SGHTA, CDR2 FQGNSA. There are 15 residues in the CDR3. Trimming removed 0 bases from V and 1 base from J, with 9 bases in between. In DNA, the CDR3 is TGTGCCAGCAGCTTAGCAGCCGGGACCCAAGAGACCCAGTACTTC. This translates into CASSLAAGTQETQYF.

There are a few counts of this clone. V and J are TRBV12-5 and TRBJ1-2; the match to TRBD1 covers 7 bases. Per the germline V gene, CDR1 is LGHNT and CDR2 is FRNRAP. The CDR3 is 20 amino acids. The V gene end was trimmed by 3 bases and the J gene end by 4 bases; junction bases not matched to a gene: 23. The CDR3 DNA follows: TGTGCTAGTGGTTTTAGGAGTACATGGGAGAGACAGGGAAGAGGCTATGGCTACACCTTC. Amino acids: CASGFRSTWERQGRGYGYTF.

V and J are TRBV7-2 and TRBJ1-1; D is undetermined. This CDR3 has 17 residues. Germline V gives CDR1 SGHTA, CDR2 FQGNSA. Trimming cost V 5 bases and J 0 bases, with 19 bases left between them. The CDR3 coding sequence is TGTGCCAGCAGCAGAGACGGCGCCTCGTCCCTGAACACTGAAGCTTTCTTT. It yields the protein CASSRDGASSLNTEAFF.

The chain recombines TRBV3-1 (or the pseudogene TRBV3-2) with TRBJ1-3; D call uncertain. Trimming shortened V by 6 bases and J by 4 bases, and 4 bases separated the two germline ends. The CDR3 spans 11 residues. The germline CDR1 and CDR2 sequences are LGHDT and YNNKEL (reference sequence). CDR3 in DNA: TGTGCCAGCAGTTGGGGAAACACCATATATTTT. This encodes CASSWGNTIYF.

This chain links TRBV6-1 with TRBJ2-7, with 11 bases aligning to TRBD1. Germline CDR1 reads MNHNS; CDR2 reads SASEGT. CDR3 size: 15 residues. J was trimmed by 5 bases and V by 2 bases; bases with no gene match: 5. The CDR3 spells CASSEQDRGLNEQYV. The CDR3 DNA reads TGTGCCAGCAGTGAACAGGACAGGGGGCTGAACGAGCAGTACGTC.

The rearrangement uses TRBV24-1 and TRBJ2-7; 12 bases align to TRBD1. Trimming removed 4 bases from V and 6 bases from J; junction bases left unmatched: 6. The germline gives CDR1 KGHDR, CDR2 SFDVKD. The CDR3 totals 15 residues. The CDR3 sequence: CATSDSGQGAIEQYF. As DNA, the CDR3 is TGTGCCACCAGTGACTCGGGACAGGGGGCCATCGAGCAGTACTTC.

The genes are TRBV5-4 and TRBJ2-7, with 9 bases fitting TRBD1. The germline V gene has CDR1 SGHNT and CDR2 YYREEE (reference sequence). The CDR3 sequence is 15 residues long. The ends lost 4 bases at V and 2 bases at J; junction bases unmatched: 7. The CDR3 sequence: CASSEGRTGAYEQYF. In DNA form, the CDR3 reads TGTGCCAGCAGCGAGGGGCGGACAGGGGCCTACGAGCAGTACTTC.

This sequence joins TRBV28 and TRBJ1-3; no clear D. Germline values: CDR1 MDHEN, CDR2 SYDVKM. The CDR3 extends over 18 amino acids. V lost 3 bases and J lost 0, with 18 bases in between. CDR3 residues: CASSFLSMFQSSGNTIYF. The DNA of the CDR3 is TGTGCCAGCAGTTTTCTTTCTATGTTTCAGTCCTCTGGAAACACCATATATTTT.

This chain uses TRBV4-3 with TRBJ1-2; D may be TRBD1 (6 bases). CDR1 is LGHNA, CDR2 YSLEER, per germline. V lost 0 bases and J lost 4, with 15 bases in between. CDR3 length equals 16 residues. The CDR3 protein is CASSQEAGAWFYGYTF. The CDR3 DNA reads as TGCGCCAGCAGCCAAGAAGCAGGGGCTTGGTTCTATGGCTACACCTTC.

This rearrangement joins TRBV9 to TRBJ2-2; 10 nucleotides match TRBD2. The CDR3 is made up of 15 amino acids. V trimming: 4 bases; J trimming: 4 bases; junction bases outside the gene matches: 4. Germline CDR1 reads SGDLS; CDR2 reads YYNGEE. The CDR3 nucleotides read TGTGCCAGCAGCCCCGGACTAGCGGCCACCGGGGAGCTGTTTTTT. Its translation: CASSPGLAATGELFF.

The rearrangement uses TRBV9 and TRBJ1-2, with a tentative D call TRBD1 (5 bases). CDR3 length: 13 amino acids. Trimming cost V 2 bases and J 8 bases, with 13 bases left between them. CDR1 and CDR2 from the germline V gene are SGDLS and YYNGEE. DNA for the CDR3: TGTGCCAGCAGCGTCACGGGGTGGGACGGCTACACCTTC. Translating gives CASSVTGWDGYTF.

This clone was recorded only once. This chain connects TRBV5-1 to TRBJ2-2; no clear D gene. This CDR3 is 14 amino acids long. Trimming removed 7 bases at V and 2 bases at J, with 12 bases between. CDR1 is SGHRS and CDR2 is YFSETQ in the germline V gene. CDR3 sequence reads: CASGSGDNTGELFF. In DNA, the CDR3 is TGCGCCAGCGGGTCGGGTGATAACACCGGGGAGCTGTTTTTT.

The chain links TRBV19 to TRBJ2-1; TRBD1 or TRBD2 may be the D gene (5 bases each). Germline V gives CDR1 LNHDA, CDR2 SQIVND (reference sequence). Trimming removed 5 bases from V and 3 bases from J, with 14 bases in between. The CDR3 totals 15 residues. The CDR3 here is CASSDPGTNYNEQFF. The CDR3 DNA sequence: TGTGCCAGTAGTGACCCCGGGACCAACTACAATGAGCAGTTCTTC.

The chain carries TRBV15 and TRBJ2-7; D not resolved. Per germline, CDR1 LNHNV and CDR2 YYDKDF (reference sequence). This CDR3 comprises 13 residues. V dropped 4 bases and J dropped 3 bases, with 10 bases sitting between them. This CDR3 is CATSTDVGYEQYF. Written as DNA, the CDR3 is TGTGCCACCAGCACCGACGTCGGCTACGAGCAGTACTTC.

The chain employs TRBV7-9 and TRBJ1-3, with no clear D. Trimming shortened V by 5 bases and J by 2 bases, and 16 bases separated the two germline ends. The CDR3 contains 16 residues. The germline V gene has CDR1 SEHNR and CDR2 FQNEAQ (reference sequence). Written as DNA, the CDR3 is TGTGCCAGCAGCCCAACAAGCGGGCTCGCTGGAAACACCATATATTTT. Translating gives CASSPTSGLAGNTIYF.

V and J are TRBV27 and TRBJ2-3; D may be TRBD2 (6 bases). V was cut by 5 bases and J by 9 bases, with 12 bases left in between. CDR3 size: 12 residues. CDR1 is MNHEY, CDR2 SMNVEV, per germline (reference sequence). The CDR3 is CASSPTEGTQYF. The CDR3, as DNA: TGTGCCAGCAGTCCCACGGAGGGGACGCAGTATTTT.

The rearrangement links TRBV12-3 or TRBV12-4 to TRBJ1-2; D not resolved. V was clipped by 7 bases and J by 6 bases, with 12 bases between them. This CDR3 has 12 residues. The CDR3 DNA reads TGTGCCAGCACATACGGATTGCATGGCTACACCTTC. Protein sequence: CASTYGLHGYTF.

J is TRBJ1-5 and V is TRBV29-1; D gene unclear. Germline V gene lookup returns CDR1 SQVTM and CDR2 ANQGSEA. Trimming took off 6 bases at V and 3 bases at J, with 15 bases between the two ends. The CDR3 contains 14 residues. CDR3: CSVAETDPNQPQHF. The CDR3 nucleotides read TGCAGCGTAGCAGAGACCGACCCCAATCAGCCCCAGCATTTT.

This chain joins TRBV11-2 and TRBJ2-1; 7 bases fit TRBD2. Per the germline V gene, CDR1 is SGHAT and CDR2 is FQNNGV. V shed 6 bases and J 11 bases; nucleotides not matched to a gene: 7. CDR3 length: 12 amino acids. CDR3 nucleotides: TGTGCCAGCAGTCCAGAGAGCGGGAAGCAGTTCTTC. Translation gives CASSPESGKQFF.

A single count supports this clone. The chain combines TRBV7-6 with TRBJ2-3, with TRBD2 matching over 10 bases. Germline loops: CDR1 SGHVS, CDR2 FNYEAQ. The CDR3 spans 16 residues. Unmatched junction bases numbered 5, after V lost 5 bases and J lost 0 bases. Here the CDR3 DNA reads TGTGCCAGCAGCCCCGGGACTAGCGCTAGCACAGATACGCAGTATTTT. It encodes CASSPGTSASTDTQYF. The full variable domain, with the rest looked up from reference TRBV7-6 and TRBJ2-3, is GAGVSQSPRYKVTKRGQDVALRCDPISGHVSLYWYRQALGQGPEFLTYFNYEAQQDKSGLPNDRFSAERPEGSISTLTIQRTEQRDSAMYRCASSPGTSASTDTQYFGPGTRLTVL.

V and J are TRBV6-5 and TRBJ1-2; 8 bases align to TRBD1. J lost 7 bases, V lost 3 bases, and 7 bases had no gene match. The germline V gene has CDR1 MNHEY and CDR2 SVGAGI. The CDR3 consists of 14 residues. The CDR3 is CASSYSPGGFGYTF. DNA for the CDR3: TGTGCCAGCAGTTATTCTCCAGGGGGCTTTGGCTACACCTTC.

CDR3 coding DNA: TGTGCCAGCTCAAGGGACCACGGAGGATCACCCCTCCACTTT. Its protein is CASSRDHGGSPLHF. The chain links TRBV18 to TRBJ1-6, with TRBD1 as a possible D gene (5 bases). The V gene lost 5 bases and the J gene lost 10 bases, with 15 bases spanning the gap. In germline, CDR1 is KGHSH, CDR2 LQKENI. This CDR3 is 14 amino acids long.

The V call is TRBV5-1, the J call TRBJ2-1, with 10 bases lining up with TRBD2. The CDR3 has 15 amino acids. Trimming took 0 bases from V and 8 from J; bases not matched to a gene: 5. Germline CDR1 is SGHRS and CDR2 is YFSETQ. CDR3 nucleotide sequence: TGCGCCAGCAGCTTGGTGGCTAGCGGGAGTTATGAGCAGTTCTTC. Amino acids: CASSLVASGSYEQFF.

The chain employs TRBV7-3 and TRBJ2-5; the D is unclear. Trimming shortened V by 1 base and J by 1 base, and 4 bases separated the two germline ends. This CDR3 contains 13 residues. Germline V gene data show CDR1 as SGHTA and CDR2 as FQGTGA. This CDR3 reads CASSLSSQETQYF. The CDR3 DNA reads as TGTGCCAGCAGCTTAAGCAGCCAAGAGACCCAGTACTTC.

The rearrangement links TRBV3-1 (or the pseudogene TRBV3-2) to TRBJ2-1; 8 bases are shared with TRBD1. The CDR3 loop spans 16 amino acids. V gave up 4 bases and J gave up 5 bases; unmatched junction bases: 10. Germline CDR1 LGHDT, CDR2 YNNKEL (reference sequence). CDR3 sequence (DNA): TGTGCCAGCAGCCGGTTCGGGACAGGACCCAACAATGAGCAGTTCTTC. Translated: CASSRFGTGPNNEQFF.

Only a few counts were recorded for this clone. The chain joins TRBV4-1 to TRBJ1-4, with 8 bases identical to TRBD1. V trimming: 3 bases; J trimming: 7 bases; junction bases outside the gene matches: 10. This CDR3 spans 16 amino acids. CDR1 and CDR2 (germline): MGHRA, YSYEKL. The CDR3 DNA follows: TGCGCCAGCAGCCAGTTCCAGGGGGCGGTTATTGAAAAACTGTTTTTT. The encoded protein is CASSQFQGAVIEKLFF.